This T cell receptor beta chain was found in a study of blood T cell repertoires in COVID-19. As for the study in general: The analysed material was cDNA or gDNA that came from T cells, B-cell-depleted T cells, or PBMCs.

Only in-frame clones appear in the TCRdb table, and some are missing; sequencing was by immunoSEQ multiplex PCR. Of around 140,000 clones in the sample, nearly 70% are singletons; the top ten hold approximately 2%. CDR3 size: 17 residues. Germline V gives CDR1 SGHRS, CDR2 YFSETQ. V dropped 4 bases and J dropped 2; count of bases not matched to a gene: 8. Sequences were obtained from peripheral blood. This TCR was sampled from a woman in her 70s with acute or convalescent COVID-19. The chain joins TRBV5-1 to TRBJ2-1, with 11 nucleotides matching TRBD2. CDR3 sequence reads: CASSGGTSGPAYNEQFF. The CDR3 nucleotides are TGCGCCAGCAGCGGCGGGACTAGCGGACCTGCCTACAATGAGCAGTTCTTC.